The clone carrying this T cell receptor (beta chain) was found once. Its antigen is undetermined. Drawing of blood for sampling happened at baseline, at cycle 4 day 1, and at cycle 7 day 1. Sequenced by immunoSEQ multiplex PCR; TCRdb stores in-frame clones only, minus some. The table includes roughly 80,000 clones, approximately 87% detected once. The data originate from a study of OX40 agonist ivuxolimab in advanced cancers. In the study overall: Patients got intravenous ivuxolimab at 0.01 to 10 mg/kg every 2 weeks. Three patients had partial responses: one hepatocellular carcinoma, two cutaneous melanoma.

Study outcomes and limitations: Certain nonresponding patients likewise had low normalized T-cell clonal expansion.

This TCR derives from an adult with an advanced solid tumor such as melanoma, head and neck, liver or kidney cancer. Sequencing used CD4+ or CD8+ T cells sorted from blood, obtained in a trial of the OX40 agonist ivuxolimab.

The CDR3 spells CASSFSQPRSEAFF. The CDR3 region has the DNA TGTGCCAGCAGCTTCTCCCAGCCCCGATCTGAAGCTTTCTTT. The chain is built from TRBV7-2 and TRBJ1-1; D not certain. V shed 3 bases and J shed 6 bases, with 14 bases lying between them. CDR1 SGHTA and CDR2 FQGNSA come from the germline V gene. There are 14 residues in the CDR3.